This T cell receptor beta chain was sequenced for a study of T cell responses to AZD1222 COVID-19 vaccine. Whole-study results and caveats: Clonal diversity was possibly underestimated, and the donors were mostly white British, with more females.

In the case of this clone: What it recognizes is unknown.

Using immunoSEQ multiplex PCR, the repertoire was profiled, and TCRdb retains in-frame clones only, with some absent. The data show some 100,000 clones, with 80% to 95% seen just once and approximately 1.7% held by the top ten. The CDR3 sequence is 15 residues long. CDR1 and CDR2 from the germline V gene are SGHRS and YFSETQ. Trimming left V 5 bases short and J 3 bases short, with 17 bases between. Source: peripheral blood, taken on day 0 of AZD1222 vaccination. This sequence joins TRBV5-1 and TRBJ1-1; no firm D call. The sequence was collected from an adult in good health. CDR3 region: CASRIYQDGDTEAFF. CDR3 DNA sequence: TGCGCCAGCAGAATCTATCAGGACGGTGACACTGAAGCTTTCTTT. The complete variable domain, with remaining parts taken from reference TRBV5-1 and TRBJ1-1, reads KAGVTQTPRYLIKTRGQQVTLSCSPISGHRSVSWYQQTPGQGLQFLFEYFSETQRNKGNFPGRFSGRQFSNSRSEMNVSTLELGDSALYLCASRIYQDGDTEAFFGQGTRLTVV.